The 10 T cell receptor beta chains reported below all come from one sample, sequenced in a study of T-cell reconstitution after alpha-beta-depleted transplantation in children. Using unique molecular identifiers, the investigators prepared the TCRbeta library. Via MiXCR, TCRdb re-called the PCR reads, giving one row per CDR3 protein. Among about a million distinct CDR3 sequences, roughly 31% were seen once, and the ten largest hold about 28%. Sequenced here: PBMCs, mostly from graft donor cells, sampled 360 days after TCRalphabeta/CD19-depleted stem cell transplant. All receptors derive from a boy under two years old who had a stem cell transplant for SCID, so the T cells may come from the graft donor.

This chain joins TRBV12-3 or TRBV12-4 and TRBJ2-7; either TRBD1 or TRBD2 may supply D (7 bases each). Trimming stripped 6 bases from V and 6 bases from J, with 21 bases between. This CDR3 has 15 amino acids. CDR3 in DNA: TGTGCCAGCAGGGGGGGGGCAGGGGGGACGAGCGAGCAGTACTTC. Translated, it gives CASRGGAGGTSEQYF.

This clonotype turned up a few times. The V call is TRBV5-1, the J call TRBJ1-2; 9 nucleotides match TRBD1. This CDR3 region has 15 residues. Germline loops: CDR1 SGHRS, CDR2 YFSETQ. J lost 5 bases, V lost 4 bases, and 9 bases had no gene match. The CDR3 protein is CASSGGQGIGYGYTF. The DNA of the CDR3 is TGCGCCAGCAGCGGTGGACAGGGGATCGGGTATGGCTACACCTTC.

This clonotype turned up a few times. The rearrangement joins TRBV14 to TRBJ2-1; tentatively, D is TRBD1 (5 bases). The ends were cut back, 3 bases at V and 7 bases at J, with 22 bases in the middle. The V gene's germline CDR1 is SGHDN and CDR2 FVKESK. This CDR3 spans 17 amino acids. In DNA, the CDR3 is TGTGCCAGCAGCCACCTCCCTAGGGGCTCGAAAGTGAATGAGCAGTTCTTC. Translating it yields CASSHLPRGSKVNEQFF.

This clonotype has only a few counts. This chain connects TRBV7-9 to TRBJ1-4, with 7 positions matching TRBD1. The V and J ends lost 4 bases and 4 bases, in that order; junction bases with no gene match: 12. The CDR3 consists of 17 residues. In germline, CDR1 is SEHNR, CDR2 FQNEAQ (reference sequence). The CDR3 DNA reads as TGTGCCAGCAGCTCCCCGCGGGGGTCAGGGGGTAATGAAAAACTGTTTTTT. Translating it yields CASSSPRGSGGNEKLFF.

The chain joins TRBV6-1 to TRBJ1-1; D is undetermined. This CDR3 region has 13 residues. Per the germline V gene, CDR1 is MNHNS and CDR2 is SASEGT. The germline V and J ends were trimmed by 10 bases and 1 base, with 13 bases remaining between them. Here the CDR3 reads CAITQNQNTEAFF. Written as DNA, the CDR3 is TGTGCCATCACACAGAATCAGAACACTGAAGCTTTCTTT.

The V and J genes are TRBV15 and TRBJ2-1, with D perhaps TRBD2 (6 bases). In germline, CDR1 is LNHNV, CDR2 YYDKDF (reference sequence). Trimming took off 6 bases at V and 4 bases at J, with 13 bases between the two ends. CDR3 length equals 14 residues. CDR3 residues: CATSLRGKYNEQFF. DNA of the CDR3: TGTGCCACCAGTTTACGGGGGAAGTACAATGAGCAGTTCTTC. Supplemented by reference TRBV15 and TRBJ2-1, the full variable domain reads DAMVIQNPRYQVTQFGKPVTLSCSQTLNHNVMYWYQQKSSQAPKLLFHYYDKDFNNEADTPDNFQSRRPNTSFCFLDIRSPGLGDTAMYLCATSLRGKYNEQFFGPGTRLTVL.

CDR3 sequence: CASSWSSMGYEQYF. CDR3 in DNA: TGCGCCAGCAGCTGGTCGAGTATGGGCTACGAGCAGTACTTC. The rearrangement links TRBV5-1 to TRBJ2-7; D is uncertain. V was cut by 3 bases and J by 3 bases, with 13 bases left in between. CDR1 is SGHRS and CDR2 is YFSETQ in the germline V gene. The CDR3 extends over 14 amino acids.

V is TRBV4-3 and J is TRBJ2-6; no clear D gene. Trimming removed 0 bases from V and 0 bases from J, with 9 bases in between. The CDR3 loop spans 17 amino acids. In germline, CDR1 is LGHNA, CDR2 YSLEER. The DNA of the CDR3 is TGCGCCAGCAGCCAAGATCGGGCAGTCTCTGGGGCCAACGTCCTGACTTTC. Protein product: CASSQDRAVSGANVLTF.

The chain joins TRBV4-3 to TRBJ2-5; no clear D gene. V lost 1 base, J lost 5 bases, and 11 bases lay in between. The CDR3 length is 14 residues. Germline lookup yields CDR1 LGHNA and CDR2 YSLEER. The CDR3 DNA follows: TGCGCCAGCAGCCAAGGCCCCTACCCGGAGACCCAGTACTTC. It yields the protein CASSQGPYPETQYF.

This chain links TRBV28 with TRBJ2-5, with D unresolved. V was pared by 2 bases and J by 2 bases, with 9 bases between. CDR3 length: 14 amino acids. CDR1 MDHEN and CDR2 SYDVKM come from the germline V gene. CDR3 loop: CASSLAREQETQYF. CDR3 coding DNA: TGTGCCAGCAGTTTAGCTCGCGAACAAGAGACCCAGTACTTC.